This T cell receptor beta chain is drawn from a study of blood T cell repertoires in COVID-19. This CDR3 contains 15 residues. Germline CDR1 reads LNHDA; CDR2 reads SQIVND (reference sequence). Trimming at V came to 4 bases and at J to 7 bases, leaving 10 bases not matched to a gene. Libraries were prepared by immunoSEQ multiplex PCR; TCRdb keeps only in-frame clonotypes and omits some of them. The table lists some 300,000 clones, more than 75% of them singletons, with 2% to 2.5% in the top ten. The chain combines TRBV19 with TRBJ2-7; 10 bases match TRBD1. Sequenced: PBMCs or T cells enriched from blood (not recorded which). The origin of this receptor is a woman between 55 and 75 years old in a cohort exposed to, infected with or recovered from COVID-19 (not recorded which). This chain's CDR3 is CASSTGGTGVEEQYF. The CDR3 region has the DNA TGTGCCAGTAGTACCGGGGGGACAGGGGTGGAGGAGCAGTACTTC.